A single sample gave rise to the 19 T cell receptor beta chains below, sequenced in a study of response to subunit inactivated influenza vaccine. MiXCR, applied by TCRdb to the RT-PCR reads, yields one record per CDR3 protein. The table includes some 200,000 distinct CDR3 sequences, roughly 12% detected once. These data also formed part of another study, on T cells expressing NK-cell markers. That paper states: UMI-tagged 5'RACE template switching yielded the TCR beta cDNA.

Sequenced material: CD8+ T cells sorted from PBMCs, taken 12 days after vaccination. These receptors all come from a man aged 50 or older who received an inactivated influenza vaccine.

This clonotype was counted only a few times. The chain carries TRBV7-8 and TRBJ2-1; D is unresolved. The CDR3 is 13 residues long. Germline loops: CDR1 SGHVS, CDR2 FQNEAQ. V gave up 4 bases and J gave up 8 bases, with 12 bases separating them. This CDR3 reads CASSWATRDEQFF. DNA of the CDR3: TGTGCCAGCAGCTGGGCTACCCGGGATGAGCAGTTCTTC.

This clonotype came up many times. The chain combines TRBV10-2 with TRBJ1-5; D is ambiguous. In germline, CDR1 is WSHSY, CDR2 SAAADI. This CDR3 has 13 amino acids. Trimming shortened V by 0 bases and J by 3 bases, and 3 bases separated the two germline ends. CDR3 loop: CASSESTNQPQHF. CDR3 in DNA: TGCGCCAGCAGTGAGTCCACCAATCAGCCCCAGCATTTT.

Regarding this clonotype: A much larger clonotype is one base distant, so this may be a read error. V is TRBV7-1 and J is TRBJ2-1; D possibly corresponds to TRBD1 (6 bases). TRBV7-1 is annotated as an ORF whose role is uncertain. The CDR3 sequence is 15 residues long. V lost 5 bases and J 1 base, leaving 12 bases between the germline ends. As DNA, the CDR3 is TGTGCCAGCAGCCCCGGGACATGGTCCTACAATGAGCAGTTCTTC. Translating it yields CASSPGTWSYNEQFF.

The gene calls are TRBV20-1 and TRBJ2-7, with 10 bases aligning to TRBD1. The junction had 2 bases not matched to a gene; V was cut back by 0 bases and J by 3 bases. The CDR3 runs to 14 residues. Germline lookup yields CDR1 DFQATT and CDR2 SNEGSKA (reference sequence). CDR3 DNA sequence: TGCAGTGCTAGAGACTGGACAGGGGGCTACGAGCAGTACTTC. It encodes CSARDWTGGYEQYF.

This sequence joins TRBV29-1 and TRBJ2-3, with D perhaps assigned TRBD1 or TRBD2 (5 bases each). The CDR3 runs to 16 residues. The V and J ends lost 7 bases and 2 bases respectively, with 22 bases between them. Germline values: CDR1 SQVTM, CDR2 ANQGSEA. The CDR3 DNA sequence: TGCAGCGGACTTGACGGGGTGGGGGTCCACACAGATACGCAGTATTTT. Its translation: CSGLDGVGVHTDTQYF.

The table lists this clonotype with a few counts. The V gene is TRBV7-2, the J gene TRBJ1-4; D call uncertain. Germline lookup yields CDR1 SGHTA and CDR2 FQGNSA. Deletions cut 1 base from V and 3 bases from J, with 9 bases between. This CDR3 spans 15 amino acids. CDR3 loop: CASSLGVQANEKLFF. In DNA form, the CDR3 reads TGTGCCAGCAGCTTAGGTGTCCAGGCTAATGAAAAACTGTTTTTT.

V is TRBV3-1 and J is TRBJ1-2, with D tentatively TRBD1 (5 bases). This CDR3 is built from 17 residues. Deletions cut 0 bases from V and 5 bases from J, with 19 bases between. From germline, CDR1 is LGHDT and CDR2 YNNKEL (reference sequence). CDR3 DNA sequence: TGTGCCAGCAGCCAAGATAGGGACGGAGGCAGGGCTTATGGCTACACCTTC. Its translation is CASSQDRDGGRAYGYTF.

This clonotype was detected ten times or more. The genes are TRBV7-9 and TRBJ2-7; D not resolved. Germline V lookup: CDR1 SEHNR, CDR2 FQNEAQ (reference sequence). The CDR3 has 13 amino acids. V dropped 1 base and J dropped 7 bases, with 11 bases sitting between them. This CDR3 reads CASSLVLGLEQYF. Here the CDR3 DNA reads TGTGCCAGCAGCTTAGTTTTGGGCCTGGAGCAGTACTTC.

The sample holds a few counts of this clonotype. This chain links TRBV4-1 with TRBJ2-5; 9 bases line up with TRBD2. V was pared by 0 bases and J by 7 bases, with 6 bases of the junction left unmatched. Germline CDR1 reads MGHRA; CDR2 reads YSYEKL. The CDR3 sequence is 15 residues long. The CDR3 here is CASSQDSGGGGTQYF. The CDR3 coding sequence is TGCGCCAGCAGCCAAGATAGTGGCGGGGGGGGGACCCAGTACTTC.

V usage is TRBV28 and J usage is TRBJ1-2; 11 bases agree with TRBD1. The CDR3 extends over 15 amino acids. V trimming: 6 bases; J trimming: 5 bases; junction bases outside the gene matches: 8. Per the germline V gene, CDR1 is MDHEN and CDR2 is SYDVKM. This CDR3 is CASSPVDRGQYGYTF. In DNA form, the CDR3 reads TGTGCCAGCAGCCCGGTGGACAGGGGGCAGTATGGCTACACCTTC.

This clonotype came up a few times. This chain joins TRBV6-1 and TRBJ2-7, with 10 positions matching TRBD2. V lost 6 bases to trimming and J lost 4 bases; unmatched junction nucleotides: 9. The CDR3 sequence is 15 residues long. The germline V gene has CDR1 MNHNS and CDR2 SASEGT. CDR3 region: CASRSKTSGYYEQYF. The CDR3 nucleotides are TGTGCCAGCAGAAGTAAGACTAGCGGGTATTACGAGCAGTACTTC.

This chain links TRBV15 with TRBJ2-6, with a tentative D call TRBD1 (5 bases). CDR3 length equals 16 residues. V was shortened by 3 bases and J by 2 bases, with 11 bases between the two germline ends. From germline, CDR1 is LNHNV and CDR2 YYDKDF (reference sequence). Here the CDR3 reads CATSRDQGTGANVLTF. The CDR3 DNA reads as TGTGCCACCAGCAGGGACCAGGGCACTGGGGCCAACGTCCTGACTTTC.

This clonotype has more than one count but fewer than ten. The chain uses TRBV9 and TRBJ1-2, with 10 bases that match TRBD1. The V gene end was trimmed by 0 bases and the J gene end by 6 bases; junction bases not matched to a gene: 14. This CDR3 region has 18 residues. Germline V gene data show CDR1 as SGDLS and CDR2 as YYNGEE. CDR3 amino acids: CASSVAYDLTGGANGYTF. The CDR3 DNA is TGTGCCAGCAGCGTAGCCTACGATTTGACAGGGGGCGCGAATGGCTACACCTTC.

This clonotype showed up just a few times. V usage is TRBV14 and J usage is TRBJ2-7; the D gene is possibly TRBD2 (5 bases). The V end lost 1 base, the J end lost 5 bases, and 12 bases lay between the germline ends. The CDR3 has 14 residues. Looked up from germline, CDR1 is SGHDN and CDR2 is FVKESK. The CDR3: CASSQGRKGNEQYF. The CDR3, as DNA: TGTGCCAGCAGCCAAGGGAGGAAAGGGAACGAGCAGTACTTC.

The rearrangement links TRBV5-1 to TRBJ2-1; 13 nucleotides align to TRBD2. This CDR3 has 16 residues. Germline lookup yields CDR1 SGHRS and CDR2 YFSETQ. J gave up 6 bases and V 0 bases, and 3 bases lay outside the gene matches. The CDR3 DNA sequence: TGCGCCAGCAGCTTGGCCGGGACTAGCGGGATCAATGAGCAGTTCTTC. This codes for CASSLAGTSGINEQFF. Supplemented by reference TRBV5-1 and TRBJ2-1, the full variable domain reads KAGVTQTPRYLIKTRGQQVTLSCSPISGHRSVSWYQQTPGQGLQFLFEYFSETQRNKGNFPGRFSGRQFSNSRSEMNVSTLELGDSALYLCASSLAGTSGINEQFFGPGTRLTVL.

This clonotype was counted between two and nine times. V gene TRBV6-1 combines with J gene TRBJ2-3; TRBD2 aligns across 8 bases. The CDR3 covers 16 residues. V was pared by 6 bases and J by 2 bases, with 10 bases of the junction left unmatched. Germline V CDR1 and CDR2: MNHNS, SASEGT. The DNA for the CDR3 is TGTGCCAGCAGGGCCTACGGGGGACTAGACACAGATACGCAGTATTTT. Protein sequence: CASRAYGGLDTDTQYF.

This clonotype was counted at least ten times. The DNA for the CDR3 is TGCAGCGTCAGACAGTCATGGGAGACCCAGTACTTC. Its protein product is CSVRQSWETQYF. The chain recombines TRBV29-1 with TRBJ2-5; D perhaps matches TRBD1 (5 bases). V lost 6 bases, J lost 5 bases, and 13 bases lay in between. This CDR3 contains 12 residues. The germline V gene encodes CDR1 SQVTM and CDR2 ANQGSEA.

This clonotype has just a few counts. The genes are TRBV5-1 and TRBJ2-3; 12 bases align to TRBD2. This CDR3 has 16 residues. The junction had 4 bases not matched to a gene; V was cut back by 3 bases and J by 2 bases. From germline, CDR1 is SGHRS and CDR2 YFSETQ. The CDR3 bases are TGCGCCAGCAGCTGGACTAGCGGGGAAATCACAGATACGCAGTATTTT. Encoded protein: CASSWTSGEITDTQYF.

This rearrangement joins TRBV2 to TRBJ1-4; D possibly corresponds to TRBD1 (5 bases). The V gene's germline CDR1 is SNHLY and CDR2 FYNNEI. With 0 bases removed from V and 12 bases from J, the gap between germline ends came to 17 bases. This CDR3 is built from 15 residues. The CDR3 nucleotides read TGTGCCAGCAGTGAAGCGCCGGGGGTGACTTTAGAACTGTTTTTT. Translation gives CASSEAPGVTLELFF.